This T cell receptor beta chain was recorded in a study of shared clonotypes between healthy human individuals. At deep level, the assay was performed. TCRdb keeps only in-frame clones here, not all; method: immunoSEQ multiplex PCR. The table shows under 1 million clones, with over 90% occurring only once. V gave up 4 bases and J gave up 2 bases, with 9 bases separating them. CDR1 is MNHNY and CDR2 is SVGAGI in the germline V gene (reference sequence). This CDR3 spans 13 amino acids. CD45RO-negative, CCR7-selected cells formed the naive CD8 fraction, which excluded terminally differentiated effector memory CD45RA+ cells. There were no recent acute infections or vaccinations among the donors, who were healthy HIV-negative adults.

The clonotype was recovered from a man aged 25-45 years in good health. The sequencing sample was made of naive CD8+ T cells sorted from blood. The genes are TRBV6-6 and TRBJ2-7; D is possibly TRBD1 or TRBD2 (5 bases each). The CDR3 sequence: CASSLMGAYEQYF. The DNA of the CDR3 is TGTGCCAGCAGTTTAATGGGGGCCTACGAGCAGTACTTC.